Described below is a single T cell receptor (beta chain) sequence and its context. Its antigen is still unknown. CD8 T cells were positively selected from what remained after CD4 positive selection. The beta constant-region primer was an equimolar mix of two oligonucleotides covering TRBC1 and TRBC2. A 12-nucleotide UMI and the SP2 primer were added to the cDNA 3' end by oligonucleotide ligation. TCRdb re-analysed the UMI-ligation and nested PCR reads in MiXCR, keeping a single row per CDR3 protein. The sample lists some 150,000 distinct CDR3 sequences, about 18% seen once, with 0.14% to 0.15% in the top ten. This entry belongs to a study of naive and memory T cell subsets. Notes on the study in general: Especially in CD8 cells, naive repertoires contained a few larger clonotypes, possibly CD45RA-re-expressing memory cells.

From germline, CDR1 is SGHTA and CDR2 FQGNSA. The CDR3 is 15 residues long. The V gene lost 3 bases and the J gene lost 1 base, with 9 bases spanning the gap. The receptor's source is a human donor in good health. The J gene is TRBJ2-2, the V gene TRBV7-2; D is unclear. Sequencing input: naive CD4+ T cells from blood. This chain's CDR3 is CASSFTPGNTGELFF. Here the CDR3 DNA reads TGTGCCAGCAGCTTCACTCCGGGGAACACCGGGGAGCTGTTTTTT.